The T cell receptor beta chain under discussion was sequenced for a study of cytomegalovirus exposure and HLA in healthy donors. The PCR ran on 60 Vbeta and 13 Jbeta primers. The method was immunoSEQ multiplex PCR; TCRdb's version includes in-frame clones alone and lacks a portion of them. Among roughly 150,000 clones listed, 83% were seen once. Germline V CDR1 and CDR2: SGHNT, YYREEE (reference sequence). The CDR3 extends over 13 amino acids. V was clipped by 3 bases and J by 2 bases, with 7 bases between them. This TCR came from a man aged 45 to 65 in good health and CMV-seropositive. The chain couples TRBV5-4 to TRBJ2-3; the D gene is possibly TRBD1 (5 bases). Sequences were obtained from PBMCs. The DNA for the CDR3 is TGTGCCAGCAGCTCGGACACCACAGATACGCAGTATTTT. This codes for CASSSDTTDTQYF.